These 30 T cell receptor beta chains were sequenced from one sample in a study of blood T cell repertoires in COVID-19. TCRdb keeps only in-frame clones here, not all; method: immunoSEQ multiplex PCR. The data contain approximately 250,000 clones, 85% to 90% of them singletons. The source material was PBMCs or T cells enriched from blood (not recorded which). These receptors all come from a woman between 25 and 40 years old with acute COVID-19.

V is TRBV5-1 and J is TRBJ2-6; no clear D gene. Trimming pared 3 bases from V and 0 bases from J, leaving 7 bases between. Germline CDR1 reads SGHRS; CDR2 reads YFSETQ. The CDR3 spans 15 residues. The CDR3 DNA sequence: TGCGCCAGCAGCTCCACAGCCTCTGGGGCCAACGTCCTGACTTTC. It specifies CASSSTASGANVLTF.

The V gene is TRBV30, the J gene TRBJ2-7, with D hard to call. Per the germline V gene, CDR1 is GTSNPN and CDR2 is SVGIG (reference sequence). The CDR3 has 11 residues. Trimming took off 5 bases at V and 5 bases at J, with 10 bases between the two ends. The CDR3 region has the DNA TGTGCCTGGTCGAGGTCCCACGAGCAGTACTTC. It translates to CAWSRSHEQYF.

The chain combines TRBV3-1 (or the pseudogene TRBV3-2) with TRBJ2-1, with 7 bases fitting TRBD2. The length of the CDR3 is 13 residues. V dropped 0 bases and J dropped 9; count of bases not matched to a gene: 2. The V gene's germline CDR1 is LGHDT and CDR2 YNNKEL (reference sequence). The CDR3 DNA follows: TGTGCCAGCAGCCAAGAGGTAGCGGGTGAGCAGTTCTTC. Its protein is CASSQEVAGEQFF.

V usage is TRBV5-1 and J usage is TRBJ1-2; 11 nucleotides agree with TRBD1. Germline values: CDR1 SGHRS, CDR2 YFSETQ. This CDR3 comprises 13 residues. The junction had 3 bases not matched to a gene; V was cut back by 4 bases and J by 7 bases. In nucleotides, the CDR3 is TGCGCCAGCAGCCCTGGACAGGGGGCTGGCTACACCTTC. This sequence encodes CASSPGQGAGYTF.

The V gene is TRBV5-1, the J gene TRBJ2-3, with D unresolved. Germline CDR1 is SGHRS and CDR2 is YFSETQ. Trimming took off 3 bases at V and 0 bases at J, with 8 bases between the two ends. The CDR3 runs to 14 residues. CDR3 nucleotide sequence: TGCGCCAGCAGCTCCTTCGTTAGCACAGATACGCAGTATTTT. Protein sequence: CASSSFVSTDTQYF.

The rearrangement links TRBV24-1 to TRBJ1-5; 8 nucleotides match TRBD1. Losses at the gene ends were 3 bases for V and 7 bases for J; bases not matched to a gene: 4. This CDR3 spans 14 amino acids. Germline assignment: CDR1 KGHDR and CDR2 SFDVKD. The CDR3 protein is CATSDGQGWQPQHF. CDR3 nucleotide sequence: TGTGCCACCAGTGATGGACAGGGCTGGCAGCCCCAGCATTTT.

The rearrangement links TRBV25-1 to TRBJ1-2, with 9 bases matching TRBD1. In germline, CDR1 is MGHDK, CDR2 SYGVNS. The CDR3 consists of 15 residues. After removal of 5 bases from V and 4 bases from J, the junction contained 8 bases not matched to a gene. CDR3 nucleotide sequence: TGTGCCAGCAGTCCGGGACAGGGTGGAAGCTATGGCTACACCTTC. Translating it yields CASSPGQGGSYGYTF.

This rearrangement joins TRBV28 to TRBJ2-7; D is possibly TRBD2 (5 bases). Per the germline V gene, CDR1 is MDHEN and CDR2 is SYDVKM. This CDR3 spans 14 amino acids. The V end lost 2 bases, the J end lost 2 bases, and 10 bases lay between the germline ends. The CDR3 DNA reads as TGTGCCAGCAGTTTACCGGGGAAGACCTACGAGCAGTACTTC. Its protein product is CASSLPGKTYEQYF.

CDR3 protein: CASSYSNSYEQYF. The CDR3 bases are TGTGCCAGCAGTTACTCGAACAGCTACGAGCAGTACTTC. The chain links TRBV6-2 or TRBV6-3 to TRBJ2-7; no clear D gene. CDR1 and CDR2 from the germline V gene are MNHEY and SVGEGT. This CDR3 is 13 amino acids long. Trimming shortened V by 0 bases and J by 3 bases, and 6 bases separated the two germline ends.

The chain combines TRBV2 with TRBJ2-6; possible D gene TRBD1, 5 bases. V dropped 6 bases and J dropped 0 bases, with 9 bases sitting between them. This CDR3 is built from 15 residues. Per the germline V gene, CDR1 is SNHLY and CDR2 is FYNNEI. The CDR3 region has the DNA TGTGCCAGCAGGGACACAAACTCTGGGGCCAACGTCCTGACTTTC. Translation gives CASRDTNSGANVLTF. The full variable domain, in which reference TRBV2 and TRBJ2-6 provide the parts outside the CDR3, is EPEVTQTPSHQVTQMGQEVILRCVPISNHLYFYWYRQILGQKVEFLVSFYNNEISEKSEIFDDQFSVERPDGSNFTLKIRSTKLEDSAMYFCASRDTNSGANVLTFGAGSRLTVL.

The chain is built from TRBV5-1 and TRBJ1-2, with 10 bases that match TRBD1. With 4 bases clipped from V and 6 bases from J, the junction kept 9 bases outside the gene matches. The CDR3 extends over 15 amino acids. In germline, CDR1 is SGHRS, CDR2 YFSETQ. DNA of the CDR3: TGCGCCAGCAGCGACAGGGGGCGCGAGTTGGATGGCTACACCTTC. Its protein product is CASSDRGRELDGYTF.

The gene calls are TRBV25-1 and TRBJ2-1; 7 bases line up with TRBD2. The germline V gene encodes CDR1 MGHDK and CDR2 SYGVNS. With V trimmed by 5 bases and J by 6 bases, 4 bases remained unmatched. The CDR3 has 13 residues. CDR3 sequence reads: CASSSLAGNEQFF. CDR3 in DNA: TGTGCCAGCAGTAGTTTAGCGGGCAATGAGCAGTTCTTC.

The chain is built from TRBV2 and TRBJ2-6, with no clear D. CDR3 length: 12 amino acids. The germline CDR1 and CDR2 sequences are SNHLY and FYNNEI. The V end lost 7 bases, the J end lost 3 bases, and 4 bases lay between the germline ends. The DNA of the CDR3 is TGTGCCAGCACCCGTGGGGCCAACGTCCTGACTTTC. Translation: CASTRGANVLTF.

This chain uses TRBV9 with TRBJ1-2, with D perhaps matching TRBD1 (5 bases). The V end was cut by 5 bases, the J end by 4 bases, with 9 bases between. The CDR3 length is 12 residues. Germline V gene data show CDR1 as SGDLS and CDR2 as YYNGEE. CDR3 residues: CASRGGSYGYTF. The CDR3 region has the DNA TGTGCCAGCAGGGGGGGGAGCTATGGCTACACCTTC.

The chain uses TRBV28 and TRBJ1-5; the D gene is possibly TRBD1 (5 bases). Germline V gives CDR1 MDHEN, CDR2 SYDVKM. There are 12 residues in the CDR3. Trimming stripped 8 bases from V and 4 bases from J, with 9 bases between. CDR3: CASEEGNQPQHF. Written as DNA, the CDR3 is TGTGCCAGCGAGGAGGGGAATCAGCCCCAGCATTTT. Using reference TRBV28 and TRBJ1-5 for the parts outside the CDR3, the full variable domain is DVKVTQSSRYLVKRTGEKVFLECVQDMDHENMFWYRQDPGLGLRLIYFSYDVKMKEKGDIPEGYSVSREKKERFSLILESASTNQTSMYLCASEEGNQPQHFGDGTRLSIL.

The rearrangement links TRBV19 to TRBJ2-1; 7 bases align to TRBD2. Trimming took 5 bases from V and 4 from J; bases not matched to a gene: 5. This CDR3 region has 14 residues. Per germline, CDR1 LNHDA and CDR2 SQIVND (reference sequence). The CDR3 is CASSLGLLYNEQFF. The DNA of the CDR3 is TGTGCCAGTAGTCTGGGACTACTATACAATGAGCAGTTCTTC.

This CDR3 is CASSSTSPLSYNEQFF. The CDR3 nucleotides are TGTGCCAGCAGTTCAACTAGCCCACTCTCCTACAATGAGCAGTTCTTC. The J gene is TRBJ2-1, the V gene TRBV28, with D possibly being TRBD2 (6 bases). In germline, CDR1 is MDHEN, CDR2 SYDVKM. Trimming removed 4 bases from V and 0 bases from J, with 13 bases in between. CDR3 length: 16 amino acids.

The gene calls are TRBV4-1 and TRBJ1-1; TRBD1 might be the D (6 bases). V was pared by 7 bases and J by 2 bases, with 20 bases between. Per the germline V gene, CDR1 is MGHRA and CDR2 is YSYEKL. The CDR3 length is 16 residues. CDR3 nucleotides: TGCGCCAGCACCCCAGGTTTGGTCAGGGGAAACACTGAAGCTTTCTTT. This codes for CASTPGLVRGNTEAFF.

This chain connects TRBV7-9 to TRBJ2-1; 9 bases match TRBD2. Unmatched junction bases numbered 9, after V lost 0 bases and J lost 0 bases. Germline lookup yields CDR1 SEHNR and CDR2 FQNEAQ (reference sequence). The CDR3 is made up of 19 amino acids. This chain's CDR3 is CASSLAASGELGSYNEQFF. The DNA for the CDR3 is TGTGCCAGCAGCTTAGCCGCTAGCGGGGAATTGGGCTCCTACAATGAGCAGTTCTTC.

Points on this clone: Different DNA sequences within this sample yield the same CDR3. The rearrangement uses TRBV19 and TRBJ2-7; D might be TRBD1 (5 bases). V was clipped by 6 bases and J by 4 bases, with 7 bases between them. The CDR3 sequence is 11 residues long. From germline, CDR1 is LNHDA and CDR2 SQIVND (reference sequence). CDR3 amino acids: CASRAGYEQYF. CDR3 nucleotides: TGTGCCAGTAGGGCAGGGTACGAGCAGTACTTC.

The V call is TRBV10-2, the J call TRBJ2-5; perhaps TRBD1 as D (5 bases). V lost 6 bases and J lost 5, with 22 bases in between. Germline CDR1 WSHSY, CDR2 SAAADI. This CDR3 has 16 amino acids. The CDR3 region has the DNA TGCGCCAGCAGCCCCGTTTTCAGGGCAGGGTGGGAGACCCAGTACTTC. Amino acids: CASSPVFRAGWETQYF.

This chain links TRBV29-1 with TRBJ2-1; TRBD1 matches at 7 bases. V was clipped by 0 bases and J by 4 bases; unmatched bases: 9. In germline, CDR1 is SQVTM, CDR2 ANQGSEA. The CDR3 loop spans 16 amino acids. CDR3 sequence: CSVEEQNRDSYNEQFF. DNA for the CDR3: TGCAGCGTTGAAGAACAAAACCGGGACAGTTACAATGAGCAGTTCTTC.

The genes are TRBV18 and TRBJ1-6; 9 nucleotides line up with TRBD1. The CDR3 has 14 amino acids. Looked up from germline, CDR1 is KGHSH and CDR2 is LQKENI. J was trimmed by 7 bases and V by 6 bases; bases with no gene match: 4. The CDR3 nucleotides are TGTGCCAGCTCGCCCGGGACAGGGAATTCACCCCTCCACTTT. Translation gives CASSPGTGNSPLHF.

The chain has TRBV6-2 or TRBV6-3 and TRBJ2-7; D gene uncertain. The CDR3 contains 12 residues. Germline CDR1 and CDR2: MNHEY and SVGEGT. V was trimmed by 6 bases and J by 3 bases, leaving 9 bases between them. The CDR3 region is CASSPVNYEQYF. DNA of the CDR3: TGTGCCAGCAGCCCTGTAAACTACGAGCAGTACTTC.

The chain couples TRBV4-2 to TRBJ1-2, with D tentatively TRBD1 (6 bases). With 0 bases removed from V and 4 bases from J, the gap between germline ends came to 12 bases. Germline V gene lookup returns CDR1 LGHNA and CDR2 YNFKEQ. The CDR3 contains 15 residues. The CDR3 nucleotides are TGTGCCAGCAGCCAAGAAAATACAGGGACCTATGGCTACACCTTC. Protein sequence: CASSQENTGTYGYTF.

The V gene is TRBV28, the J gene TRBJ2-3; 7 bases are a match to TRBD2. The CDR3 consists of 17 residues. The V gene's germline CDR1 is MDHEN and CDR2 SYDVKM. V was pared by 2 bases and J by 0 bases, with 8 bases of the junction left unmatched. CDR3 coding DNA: TGTGCCAGCAGTTTAAGGTGGCCGGGACTAAGCACAGATACGCAGTATTTT. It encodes CASSLRWPGLSTDTQYF.

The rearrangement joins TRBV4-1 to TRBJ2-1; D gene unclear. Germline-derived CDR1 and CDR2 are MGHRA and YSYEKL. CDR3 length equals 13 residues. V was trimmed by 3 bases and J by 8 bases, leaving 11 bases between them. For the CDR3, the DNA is TGCGCCAGCAGCCACGTTAGTCTGGATGAGCAGTTCTTC. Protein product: CASSHVSLDEQFF.

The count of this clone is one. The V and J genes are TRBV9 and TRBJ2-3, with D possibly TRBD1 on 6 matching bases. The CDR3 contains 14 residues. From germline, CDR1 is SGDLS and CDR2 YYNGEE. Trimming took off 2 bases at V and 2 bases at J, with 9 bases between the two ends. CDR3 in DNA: TGTGCCAGCAGCGTTACAGGGTACACAGATACGCAGTATTTT. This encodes CASSVTGYTDTQYF.

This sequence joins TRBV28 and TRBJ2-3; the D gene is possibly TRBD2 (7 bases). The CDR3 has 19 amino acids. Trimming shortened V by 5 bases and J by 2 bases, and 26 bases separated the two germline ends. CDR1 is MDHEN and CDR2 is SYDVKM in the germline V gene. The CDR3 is CASSPNLSLRGRATDTQYF. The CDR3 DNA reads TGTGCCAGCAGTCCAAACCTCTCCTTGAGGGGGAGGGCCACAGATACGCAGTATTTT.

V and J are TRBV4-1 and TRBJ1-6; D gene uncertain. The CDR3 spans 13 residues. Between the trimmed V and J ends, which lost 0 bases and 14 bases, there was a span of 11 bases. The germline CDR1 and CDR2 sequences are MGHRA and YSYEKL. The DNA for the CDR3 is TGCGCCAGCAGCCAAGATGCTATCGGGGCCCTCCACTTT. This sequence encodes CASSQDAIGALHF.